This record looks at one T cell receptor (beta chain) sequence and its context. Its target is not known. The CDR3 totals 15 residues. The germline V gene encodes CDR1 MNHEY and CDR2 SMNVEV (reference sequence). The PCR made use of 60 Vbeta and 13 Jbeta primers. Generated by immunoSEQ multiplex PCR, the TCRdb table keeps only in-frame clones and is missing some. The sample lists about 140,000 clones, roughly 75% seen once, with under 7.5% in the top ten. This specimen comes from a study of cytomegalovirus exposure and HLA in healthy donors. Study conclusions and caveats: Rarity held for most TCR sequences, but there were some public TCRs that occurred in many donors. Accounts indicate the classifier identified cytomegalovirus status with strong specificity and sensitivity. As a later analysis showed, a missense DCLRE1C variant was linked to trimming of TCR beta V- and J-genes. Later on, an analysis tied approximately 15,000 TCR beta sequences to HLA alleles at 0.05 false discovery rate.

The rearrangement links TRBV27 to TRBJ2-5; no clear D. The end of the DNA fits TRBJ2-7 better, so the J call may be wrong. The specimen sequenced was PBMCs. This TCR derives from a man between 40 and 49 years old in good health and CMV-seropositive. In DNA form, the CDR3 reads TGTGCCAGCAGCTCCGGGTCAAACCCCTCCTACGAGCAGTACTTC. It yields the protein CASSSGSNPSYEQYF.